The sample holds many counts of the clone carrying this T cell receptor (beta chain). The target antigen is unknown. The entry originates in a study of Graves' ophthalmopathy and Graves' hyperthyroidism. Study observations and caveats: Blood shared most expanded thyroid clonotypes above 0.001 frequency. Ophthalmopathy progression was predicted by the model at 55% to 71% sensitivity and under 75% specificity.

Ages of hyperthyroidism patients ran from 18 to 65, and their diagnoses were new, under 2 months' duration. Reliance was placed on clinical symptoms, serum thyroxine, TRAb, thyroid ultrasound and orbital computed tomography for diagnosis. The sequenced template was RNA, covering the TCR beta CDR3 region. Second-round multiplex PCR came after first-round RT-PCR with HTBI primers. TCRdb called the multiplex PCR reads again in MiXCR, with one record for every CDR3 protein. The sample has over a million distinct CDR3 sequences; approximately 35% are singletons. The sample consisted of peripheral blood or thyroid tissue (not recorded which). This TCR came from an adult man with Graves' hyperthyroidism.

The CDR3 DNA reads as TGTGCCAGTAGTATAGGGGGCAGCAATCAGCCCCAGCATTTT. Translated: CASSIGGSNQPQHF. The genes are TRBV19 and TRBJ1-5; possibly TRBD1 for D (5 bases). Trimming cost V 1 base and J 1 base, with 5 bases left between them. This CDR3 is built from 14 residues. Germline lookup yields CDR1 LNHDA and CDR2 SQIVND (reference sequence).